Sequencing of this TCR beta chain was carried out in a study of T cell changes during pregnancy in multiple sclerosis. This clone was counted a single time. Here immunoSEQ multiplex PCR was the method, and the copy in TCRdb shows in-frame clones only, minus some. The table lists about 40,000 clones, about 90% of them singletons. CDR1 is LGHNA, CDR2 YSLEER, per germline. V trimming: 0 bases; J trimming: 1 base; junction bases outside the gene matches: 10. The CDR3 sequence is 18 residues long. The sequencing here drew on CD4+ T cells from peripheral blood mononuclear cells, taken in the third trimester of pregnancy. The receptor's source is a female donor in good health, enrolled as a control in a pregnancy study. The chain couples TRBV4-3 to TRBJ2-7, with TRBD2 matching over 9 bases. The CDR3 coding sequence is TGCGCCAGCAGCCAAGATCTGGGCGGAAGCGGGGGGTCCTACGAGCAGTACTTC. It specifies CASSQDLGGSGGSYEQYF.